The next 11 T cell receptor beta chains were all read from a single sample in a study of blood T cell repertoires in COVID-19. Assay used: immunoSEQ multiplex PCR; TCRdb lists only in-frame clones, some missing. The table shows about 400,000 clones, with over 85% occurring only once. Material for sequencing was PBMCs or T cells enriched from blood (not recorded which). These receptors came from a woman in her 30s who had recovered from COVID-19.

The table lists this clone with a few counts. The J gene is TRBJ1-2, the V gene TRBV20-1; the D gene is possibly TRBD1 (5 bases). V dropped 6 bases and J dropped 3 bases, with 8 bases sitting between them. CDR1 DFQATT and CDR2 SNEGSKA come from the germline V gene (reference sequence). This CDR3 is 11 amino acids long. This chain's CDR3 is CSAWGDYGYTF. CDR3 DNA: TGCAGTGCCTGGGGGGACTATGGCTACACCTTC.

This clone was recorded only once. The gene calls are TRBV7-2 and TRBJ2-7, with 7 positions matching TRBD2. From germline, CDR1 is SGHTA and CDR2 FQGNSA. The CDR3 is 21 residues long. The V segment lost 0 bases and the J segment 2 bases; nucleotides outside the gene matches: 22. This CDR3 is CASSLAMSGPGGGSWAYEQYF. CDR3 DNA: TGTGCCAGCAGCTTAGCAATGTCGGGGCCGGGCGGGGGATCTTGGGCCTACGAGCAGTACTTC.

The chain is built from TRBV19 and TRBJ2-7; no clear D gene. The V and J ends lost 7 bases and 1 base respectively, with 14 bases between them. The CDR3 runs 14 residues. The germline V gene has CDR1 LNHDA and CDR2 SQIVND (reference sequence). The CDR3 loop reads CASTPIGGSYEQYF. The DNA of the CDR3 is TGTGCCAGTACCCCTATCGGTGGTTCCTACGAGCAGTACTTC. Full variable domain (rest looked up from reference TRBV19 and TRBJ2-7): DGGITQSPKYLFRKEGQNVTLSCEQNLNHDAMYWYRQDPGQGLRLIYYSQIVNDFQKGDIAEGYSVSREKKESFPLTVTSAQKNPTAFYLCASTPIGGSYEQYFGPGTRLTVT.

DNA of the CDR3: TGTGCCAGCAGCTTACCGGGACTAGCGGTTTTGGGTGAGCAGTTCTTC. Its translation: CASSLPGLAVLGEQFF. V and J are TRBV5-4 and TRBJ2-1; 11 bases are a match to TRBD2. This CDR3 is built from 16 residues. The V gene end was trimmed by 2 bases and the J gene end by 9 bases; junction bases not matched to a gene: 10. The germline V gene encodes CDR1 SGHNT and CDR2 YYREEE (reference sequence). The full variable domain, rest sourced from reference TRBV5-4 and TRBJ2-1, is ETGVTQSPTHLIKTRGQQVTLRCSSQSGHNTVSWYQQALGQGPQFIFQYYREEENGRGNFPPRFSGLQFPNYSSELNVNALELDDSALYLCASSLPGLAVLGEQFFGPGTRLTVL.

This chain uses TRBV5-4 with TRBJ2-7, with a weak D call TRBD2 (6 bases). V shed 3 bases and J shed 0 bases, with 7 bases lying between them. This CDR3 region has 13 residues. Germline values: CDR1 SGHNT, CDR2 YYREEE (reference sequence). The CDR3 nucleotides are TGTGCCAGCAGCTCGGGAGTCTCCTACGAGCAGTACTTC. Its translation: CASSSGVSYEQYF.

This clone was counted once. This rearrangement joins TRBV7-3 to TRBJ2-1, with D possibly being TRBD2 (5 bases). The CDR3 is made up of 15 amino acids. V shed 3 bases and J shed 8 bases, with 17 bases lying between them. The germline V gene encodes CDR1 SGHTA and CDR2 FQGTGA. CDR3 in amino acids: CASSFDGGPLDEQFF. DNA of the CDR3: TGTGCCAGCAGCTTTGACGGCGGGCCTCTCGATGAGCAGTTCTTC.

The chain couples TRBV7-9 to TRBJ2-2; 12 bases align to TRBD2. Trimming removed 5 bases from V and 2 bases from J; junction bases left unmatched: 12. The CDR3 sequence is 19 residues long. Looked up from germline, CDR1 is SEHNR and CDR2 is FQNEAQ (reference sequence). CDR3 nucleotide sequence: TGTGCCAGCAGCCAACGGAAACTAGCGGGAGGCCTAAACACCGGGGAGCTGTTTTTT. It codes for CASSQRKLAGGLNTGELFF.

The chain carries TRBV29-1 and TRBJ1-1; 7 nucleotides line up with TRBD1. The CDR3 runs to 13 residues. The trim removed 6 bases at V and 1 base at J, leaving 5 bases unmatched. Germline CDR1 reads SQVTM; CDR2 reads ANQGSEA. The CDR3 DNA is TGCAGCGTCTTGGACAGGAAGAACACTGAAGCTTTCTTT. This sequence encodes CSVLDRKNTEAFF.

The gene calls are TRBV5-1 and TRBJ2-7, with 7 bases identical to TRBD1. V lost 4 bases, J lost 1 base, and 2 bases stayed unmatched. This CDR3 is built from 13 residues. Per the germline V gene, CDR1 is SGHRS and CDR2 is YFSETQ. CDR3: CASSRDRSYEQYF. The DNA for the CDR3 is TGCGCCAGCAGCCGGGACAGATCCTACGAGCAGTACTTC.

V is TRBV28 and J is TRBJ1-5; no firm D call. CDR3 length: 17 amino acids. Germline V gene lookup returns CDR1 MDHEN and CDR2 SYDVKM. Between the trimmed V and J ends, which lost 2 bases and 6 bases, there was a span of 20 bases. CDR3 protein: CASSLVAGSIVSQPQHF. CDR3 nucleotide sequence: TGTGCCAGCAGTTTAGTGGCAGGCAGTATAGTAAGTCAGCCCCAGCATTTT.

Only one count was recorded for this clone. This chain uses TRBV7-8 with TRBJ1-2; the D is unclear. V was cut by 3 bases and J by 4 bases, with 12 bases left in between. This CDR3 is built from 14 residues. Germline values: CDR1 SGHVS, CDR2 FQNEAQ. The CDR3, as DNA: TGTGCCAGCAGCTTGCCTGGAGCGGCCTATGGCTACACCTTC. It encodes CASSLPGAAYGYTF.